The 11 T cell receptor beta chains listed next were all sequenced from one sample in a study of immune cell composition in non-small cell lung cancer (dated by TCRdb to about 2017). Library prep was done by the immunoSEQ multiplex PCR assay. Held by TCRdb, this immuneACCESS table contains in-frame sequences only and omits some clones. Under half of the omission traces to an unresolved V gene where checked; the cause of the rest is unknown. The sample yields some 6,000 clones; around two thirds were counted once. The ten largest make up about 5% of the sample. Normal lung samples were non-adjacent lung tissue taken as far from the tumour as possible, at least 3 cm away, from the same patient. What was sequenced was non-adjacent lung tissue. The receptors come from a human donor with non-small cell lung cancer.

The V call is TRBV4-3, the J call TRBJ2-3; 9 nucleotides match TRBD2. Trimming cost V 1 base and J 3 bases; bases outside gene matches: 11. The CDR3 runs to 18 residues. The germline V gene has CDR1 LGHNA and CDR2 YSLEER. CDR3 loop: CASSQGRLQRGETDTQYF. The DNA for the CDR3 is TGCGCCAGCAGCCAAGGGCGCCTACAGCGGGGGGAGACAGATACGCAGTATTTT.

The chain uses TRBV18 and TRBJ2-5; D gene ambiguous. Germline loops: CDR1 KGHSH, CDR2 LQKENI. V lost 6 bases to trimming and J lost 1 base, with 3 bases between them. The CDR3 is 11 residues long. The CDR3 protein is CASSLQETQYF. The CDR3 DNA sequence: TGTGCCAGCTCTCTCCAAGAGACCCAGTACTTC.

Here the CDR3 reads CASTTGFSSYEQYF. CDR3 DNA: TGTGCCAGCACTACAGGTTTCAGCTCCTACGAGCAGTACTTC. V gene TRBV6-1 combines with J gene TRBJ2-7; D perhaps matches TRBD1 (5 bases). The germline V and J ends were trimmed by 7 bases and 0 bases, with 13 bases remaining between them. Germline lookup yields CDR1 MNHNS and CDR2 SASEGT. The CDR3 is made up of 14 amino acids.

V is TRBV28 and J is TRBJ1-4, with D hard to call. The CDR3 is 16 residues long. Germline assignment: CDR1 MDHEN and CDR2 SYDVKM. V was trimmed by 7 bases and J by 0 bases, leaving 15 bases between them. The CDR3 reads CASIERRAATNEKLFF. As DNA, the CDR3 is TGTGCCAGCATCGAGAGGAGGGCAGCAACTAATGAAAAACTGTTTTTT.

The chain links TRBV11-3 to TRBJ2-3; possibly TRBD1 for D (5 bases). CDR3 length: 15 amino acids. Trimming cost V 1 base and J 1 base, with 9 bases left between them. CDR1 is SGHNT, CDR2 YENEEA, per germline. Here the CDR3 DNA reads TGTGCCAGCAGCTTAGGGGGCGAAGGCACAGATACGCAGTATTTT. Protein sequence: CASSLGGEGTDTQYF.

V and J are TRBV7-2 and TRBJ1-2, with D tentatively TRBD1 (5 bases). CDR3 length: 14 residues. Trimming left V 2 bases short and J 3 bases short, with 10 bases between. The germline CDR1 and CDR2 sequences are SGHTA and FQGNSA. The CDR3 nucleotides read TGTGCCAGCAGCTTAAGTTGGGGGGACTATGGCTACACCTTC. Translating gives CASSLSWGDYGYTF.

V gene TRBV5-1 combines with J gene TRBJ2-1; TRBD2 matches at 9 bases. J lost 7 bases, V lost 6 bases, and 14 bases had no gene match. The CDR3 runs 16 residues. CDR1 is SGHRS and CDR2 is YFSETQ in the germline V gene. DNA for the CDR3: TGCGCCAGCAAAGACCCCGGGGCGGGGGGGCCGAATGAGCAGTTCTTC. Protein sequence: CASKDPGAGGPNEQFF.

This clone appeared once. This rearrangement joins TRBV6-5 to TRBJ2-1; perhaps TRBD2 as D (6 bases). The V end was cut by 6 bases, the J end by 7 bases, with 13 bases between. Germline assignment: CDR1 MNHEY and CDR2 SVGAGI. This CDR3 is built from 13 residues. The DNA for the CDR3 is TGTGCCAGCAGCTCCGTGGCGGGGAATGAGCAGTTCTTC. Protein: CASSSVAGNEQFF.

This clone was seen more than once but under ten times. The chain links TRBV4-3 to TRBJ1-2, with TRBD1 matching 7 bases. The germline gives CDR1 LGHNA, CDR2 YSLEER. This CDR3 is built from 18 residues. With 0 bases clipped from V and 7 bases from J, the junction kept 17 bases outside the gene matches. Written as DNA, the CDR3 is TGCGCCAGCAGCCAAGAGGTTGGGGCGGGACAGTTTGGGGGTGGCTACACCTTC. This gives the protein CASSQEVGAGQFGGGYTF.

A single count supports this clone. The genes are TRBV27 and TRBJ1-5; 7 nucleotides match TRBD1. Germline CDR1 reads MNHEY; CDR2 reads SMNVEV (reference sequence). J was trimmed by 5 bases and V by 4 bases; bases with no gene match: 5. The CDR3 loop spans 14 amino acids. CDR3 DNA: TGTGCCAGCAGTTCCCGGACAGGACATCAGCCCCAGCATTTT. The encoded protein is CASSSRTGHQPQHF.

The chain has TRBV30 and TRBJ2-2; 8 bases agree with TRBD2. V lost 0 bases, J lost 3 bases, and 3 bases stayed unmatched. There are 15 residues in the CDR3. Germline lookup yields CDR1 GTSNPN and CDR2 SVGIG (reference sequence). CDR3 DNA sequence: TGTGCCTGGAGTGTCGGGGGGGCCGACACCGGGGAGCTGTTTTTT. Amino acids: CAWSVGGADTGELFF. Full variable domain (missing parts from reference TRBV30 and TRBJ2-2): SQTIHQWPATLVQPVGSPLSLECTVEGTSNPNLYWYRQAAGRGLQLLFYSVGIGQISSEVPQNLSASRPQDRQFILSSKKLLLSDSGFYLCAWSVGGADTGELFFGEGSRLTVL.